The rows below give T cell receptor beta chains drawn from one sample of a study of control samples from healthy donors and cancer patients. TCRdb's table, derived via immunoSEQ multiplex PCR, lists solely in-frame clones and lacks some. The sample holds 150,000 to 180,000 clones, roughly 93% seen once. The sample taken for sequencing was blood. The receptors were sampled from a man aged 45-60 years in good health. The CDR3 runs from the conserved cysteine through the conserved F or W. A D gene is named only where the DNA matches it firmly. The size entry is marked missing in some rows and otherwise reads once, few, many or a size class.

V	J	size	D	CDR3	DNA
TRBV15	TRBJ1-2	NA	NA	CATSRGQLSNYGYTF	TGTGCCACCAGCAGGGGGCAGCTAAGTAACTATGGCTACACCTTC
TRBV9	TRBJ2-3	NA	NA	CASSMDYGTDTQYF	TGTGCCAGCAGCATGGACTACGGCACAGATACGCAGTATTTT
TRBV24-1	TRBJ2-1	few	TRBD2	CATSDSGTSGRIYNEQFF	TGTGCCACCAGTGATTCCGGGACTAGCGGGAGGATTTACAATGAGCAGTTCTTC
TRBV3-1/TRBV3-2	TRBJ1-2	NA	TRBD1	CASSPISPQGSRGYTF	TGTGCCAGCAGCCCAATAAGTCCACAGGGGAGCCGCGGCTACACCTTC
TRBV21-1	TRBJ1-2	NA	NA	CASSTTGFLGLGRANYGYTF	TGTGCCAGCAGTACGACAGGGTTCCTTGGGTTGGGGCGGGCTAACTATGGCTACACCTTC
TRBV5-5	TRBJ2-3	NA	TRBD2	CASSFLAGGLTDTQYF	TGTGCCAGCAGCTTCCTAGCGGGAGGGCTCACAGATACGCAGTATTTT
TRBV6-4	TRBJ2-3	NA	NA	CASSDGYTDTQYF	TGTGCCAGCAGTGATGGGTACACAGATACGCAGTATTTT
TRBV5-5	TRBJ2-3	once	TRBD2	CASRPQRETDTQYF	TGTGCCAGCAGACCGCAGCGGGAGACAGATACGCAGTATTTT
TRBV9	TRBJ2-5	once	TRBD2	CASSAGTSGRETQYF	TGTGCCAGCAGCGCCGGGACTAGTGGAAGAGAGACCCAGTACTTC
TRBV15	TRBJ2-7	few	TRBD2	CATSSGSGRARYEQYF	TGTGCCACCAGCAGCGGTAGCGGGAGGGCCCGCTACGAGCAGTACTTC
TRBV6-5	TRBJ1-4	NA	TRBD1	CASFNRGGEKLFF	TGTGCCAGTTTTAACAGGGGGGGGGAAAAACTGTTTTTT
TRBV19	TRBJ2-6	NA	NA	CASSTDSSSGANVLTF	TGTGCCAGTAGTACCGACAGCTCTTCTGGGGCCAACGTCCTGACTTTC
TRBV11-2	TRBJ2-1	NA	TRBD1	CASSNDRGNEQFF	TGTGCCAGCAGCAATGACAGGGGAAATGAGCAGTTCTTC
TRBV7-9	TRBJ2-3	NA	NA	CASSLFGSHTDTQYF	TGTGCCAGCAGCTTATTTGGGAGCCACACAGATACGCAGTATTTT